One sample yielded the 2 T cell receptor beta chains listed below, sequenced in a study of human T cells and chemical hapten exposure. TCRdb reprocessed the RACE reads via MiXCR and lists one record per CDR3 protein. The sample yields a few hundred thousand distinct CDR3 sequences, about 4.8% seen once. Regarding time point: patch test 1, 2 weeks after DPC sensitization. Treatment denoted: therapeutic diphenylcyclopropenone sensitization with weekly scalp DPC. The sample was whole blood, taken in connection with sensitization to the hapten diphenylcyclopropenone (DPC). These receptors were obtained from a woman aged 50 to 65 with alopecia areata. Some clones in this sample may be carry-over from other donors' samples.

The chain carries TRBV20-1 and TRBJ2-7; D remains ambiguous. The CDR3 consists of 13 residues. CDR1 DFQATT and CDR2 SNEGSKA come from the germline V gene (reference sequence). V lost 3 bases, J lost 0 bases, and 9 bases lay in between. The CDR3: CSARRLGSYEQYF. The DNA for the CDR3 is TGCAGTGCTAGGAGACTGGGCTCCTACGAGCAGTACTTC.

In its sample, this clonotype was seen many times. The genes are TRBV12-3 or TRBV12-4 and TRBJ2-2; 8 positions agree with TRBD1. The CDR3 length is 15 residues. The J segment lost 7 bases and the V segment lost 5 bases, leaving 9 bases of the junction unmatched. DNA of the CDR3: TGTGCCAGCAGTCCCGGACAGGGAATGAACGGGGAGCTGTTTTTT. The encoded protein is CASSPGQGMNGELFF.